A single sample is the source of the 28 T cell receptor beta chains below, sequenced in a study of CD4 T cells in relation to SARS-CoV-2 and coronaviruses. No antigen is known for these receptors. Produced via immunoSEQ multiplex PCR; TCRdb's table is partial and in-frame only. Among 20,000 to 25,000 clones listed, 65% to 80% were seen once. CD4+ T cells from unexposed donors were obtained before the COVID-19 pandemic (2011-2018). The cells were cultured for under twelve days before CD4+ T cells were isolated. The sample comprised CD4+ T cells from PBMCs, cultured in vitro. All receptors derive from a human donor in good health.

This chain connects TRBV5-4 to TRBJ2-7; D is ambiguous. The CDR3 covers 14 residues. Trimming left V 4 bases short and J 6 bases short, with 17 bases between. Germline CDR1 reads SGHNT; CDR2 reads YYREEE (reference sequence). The CDR3 bases are TGTGCCAGCAGCCTGCTGATAGGTCGGGCCGAGCAGTACTTC. Protein product: CASSLLIGRAEQYF.

The chain combines TRBV7-8 with TRBJ1-2; D may be TRBD1 (6 bases). This CDR3 is built from 15 residues. Germline lookup yields CDR1 SGHVS and CDR2 FQNEAQ. V dropped 4 bases and J dropped 4 bases, with 16 bases sitting between them. In DNA form, the CDR3 reads TGTGCCAGCAGCTGGGATGTGGGGGCGGCCTATGGCTACACCTTC. It translates to CASSWDVGAAYGYTF.

This rearrangement joins TRBV5-1 to TRBJ1-5; no clear D. The length of the CDR3 is 13 residues. V lost 5 bases, J lost 0 bases, and 6 bases lay in between. CDR1 SGHRS and CDR2 YFSETQ come from the germline V gene. The CDR3 nucleotides read TGCGCCAGCAGTTCCGATAGCAATCAGCCCCAGCATTTT. It encodes CASSSDSNQPQHF.

This rearrangement joins TRBV5-4 to TRBJ2-1; no firm D call. The CDR3 contains 15 residues. Germline V CDR1 and CDR2: SGHNT, YYREEE (reference sequence). Trimming cost V 1 base and J 8 bases, with 16 bases left between them. The CDR3 reads CASSLQSGLVDEQFF. The CDR3 nucleotides are TGTGCCAGCAGCTTGCAGTCTGGTCTAGTAGATGAGCAGTTCTTC.

This clone was picked up one time. The chain uses TRBV12-3 or TRBV12-4 and TRBJ2-5; D unclear. CDR3 length: 13 amino acids. Trimming shortened V by 3 bases and J by 3 bases, and 8 bases separated the two germline ends. CDR3 residues: CASSFSWEETQYF. The CDR3 DNA reads TGTGCCAGCAGTTTCAGTTGGGAAGAGACCCAGTACTTC.

This chain uses TRBV2 with TRBJ1-3; possibly TRBD1 for D (5 bases). The V end lost 9 bases, the J end lost 4 bases, and 13 bases lay between the germline ends. CDR3 length: 13 residues. CDR1 and CDR2 (germline): SNHLY, FYNNEI. The CDR3 here is CARGRDQGNTIYF. CDR3 in DNA: TGTGCCAGAGGCCGGGACCAAGGAAACACCATATATTTT.

J is TRBJ2-7 and V is TRBV5-1; 7 bases are shared with TRBD2. The CDR3 covers 15 residues. V lost 5 bases to trimming and J lost 7 bases; unmatched junction nucleotides: 15. Germline V gene data show CDR1 as SGHRS and CDR2 as YFSETQ. In nucleotides, the CDR3 is TGCGCCAGCAGGGCCACTAGCGCCTTCTCTGAGGAGCAGTACTTC. It codes for CASRATSAFSEEQYF. The full variable domain, rest sourced from reference TRBV5-1 and TRBJ2-7, is KAGVTQTPRYLIKTRGQQVTLSCSPISGHRSVSWYQQTPGQGLQFLFEYFSETQRNKGNFPGRFSGRQFSNSRSEMNVSTLELGDSALYLCASRATSAFSEEQYFGPGTRLTVT.

CDR3 sequence (DNA): TGTGCCAGCACCGGGACAGGGCCAGGGGCCAACGTCCTGACTTTC. Its protein is CASTGTGPGANVLTF. The rearrangement links TRBV2 to TRBJ2-6, with 9 bases that match TRBD1. V gave up 7 bases and J gave up 4 bases; unmatched junction bases: 5. Germline V CDR1 and CDR2: SNHLY, FYNNEI. CDR3 length: 15 amino acids.

The chain is built from TRBV10-1 and TRBJ1-5; D remains unclear. Deletions cut 7 bases from V and 8 bases from J, with 21 bases between. This CDR3 contains 15 residues. CDR1 and CDR2 from the germline V gene are WNHNN and SYGVQD (reference sequence). As DNA, the CDR3 is TGCGCCAGCACCTCACCCCCCGAGTTTGAGGAGCCCCAGCATTTT. Its translation: CASTSPPEFEEPQHF.

This chain joins TRBV6-5 and TRBJ2-1; no firm D call. The CDR3 contains 11 residues. The germline gives CDR1 MNHEY, CDR2 SVGAGI. Trimming pared 7 bases from V and 7 bases from J, leaving 8 bases between. The CDR3: CASMEVNEQFF. Here the CDR3 DNA reads TGTGCCAGCATGGAAGTAAATGAGCAGTTCTTC.

This clone occurred once. The chain recombines TRBV12-3 or TRBV12-4 with TRBJ1-5; D remains ambiguous. V shed 6 bases and J shed 3 bases, with 9 bases lying between them. The CDR3 covers 13 residues. As DNA, the CDR3 is TGTGCCAGCAGCAAAGACGACAATCAGCCCCAGCATTTT. It translates to CASSKDDNQPQHF.

The chain combines TRBV18 with TRBJ1-1; 7 nucleotides line up with TRBD1. The ends lost 2 bases at V and 0 bases at J; junction bases unmatched: 6. This CDR3 spans 16 amino acids. Per the germline V gene, CDR1 is KGHSH and CDR2 is LQKENI. Here the CDR3 reads CASSPISGGLNTEAFF. Here the CDR3 DNA reads TGTGCCAGCTCACCAATCTCAGGGGGATTGAACACTGAAGCTTTCTTT.

This chain connects TRBV3-1 (or the pseudogene TRBV3-2) to TRBJ1-6; no clear D. V gave up 4 bases and J gave up 7 bases, with 17 bases separating them. The CDR3 loop spans 16 amino acids. Germline assignment: CDR1 LGHDT and CDR2 YNNKEL (reference sequence). The CDR3: CASSPRVARLNSPLHF. CDR3 nucleotide sequence: TGTGCCAGCAGCCCCCGCGTAGCGCGACTCAATTCACCCCTCCACTTT.

This clone was seen a handful of times. J is TRBJ2-2 and V is TRBV7-9, with D hard to call. There are 12 residues in the CDR3. The V and J ends lost 4 bases and 6 bases respectively, with 6 bases between them. The germline CDR1 and CDR2 sequences are SEHNR and FQNEAQ (reference sequence). DNA of the CDR3: TGTGCCAGCAGCTCGCTCCCCGGGGAGCTGTTTTTT. This encodes CASSSLPGELFF.

The chain joins TRBV3-1 (or the pseudogene TRBV3-2) to TRBJ2-7; D unclear. Germline-derived CDR1 and CDR2 are LGHDT and YNNKEL (reference sequence). The CDR3 extends over 14 amino acids. Between the trimmed V and J ends, which lost 0 bases and 6 bases, there was a span of 12 bases. The CDR3 is CASSQDWANREQYF. In DNA, the CDR3 is TGTGCCAGCAGCCAAGATTGGGCCAACCGCGAGCAGTACTTC.

This chain uses TRBV2 with TRBJ1-4; a weak D match, TRBD1 (6 bases). This CDR3 has 16 residues. Trimming took off 3 bases at V and 8 bases at J, with 19 bases between the two ends. Germline V CDR1 and CDR2: SNHLY, FYNNEI. The CDR3 DNA follows: TGTGCCAGCAGTGAGGACAGTCTTTTTGGGCGCGAAAAACTGTTTTTT. This sequence encodes CASSEDSLFGREKLFF.

The J gene is TRBJ2-1, the V gene TRBV5-1, with TRBD2 matching 10 bases. The CDR3 has 16 residues. Germline CDR1 reads SGHRS; CDR2 reads YFSETQ. Trimming at V came to 4 bases and at J to 9 bases, leaving 13 bases not matched to a gene. The chain's CDR3 is CASSPPGLAGVSEQFF. CDR3 coding DNA: TGCGCCAGCAGCCCCCCGGGGCTAGCGGGAGTCTCTGAGCAGTTCTTC.

The chain joins TRBV28 to TRBJ1-5, with D tentatively TRBD1 (5 bases). V was clipped by 3 bases and J by 6 bases, with 15 bases between them. This CDR3 region has 15 residues. The germline CDR1 and CDR2 sequences are MDHEN and SYDVKM. CDR3 sequence: CASSFGRGWGQPQHF. CDR3 DNA sequence: TGTGCCAGCAGTTTCGGTAGGGGCTGGGGTCAGCCCCAGCATTTT.

The chain recombines TRBV19 with TRBJ1-2; D call uncertain. CDR1 LNHDA and CDR2 SQIVND come from the germline V gene (reference sequence). The ends were cut back, 3 bases at V and 8 bases at J, with 13 bases in the middle. This CDR3 has 13 residues. The CDR3 is CASSIWQAGGYTF. The CDR3 coding sequence is TGTGCCAGTAGTATTTGGCAGGCTGGGGGCTACACCTTC.

The CDR3 here is CASSSSYEGKETQYF. CDR3 DNA: TGCGCCAGCAGCTCTTCTTATGAGGGGAAAGAGACCCAGTACTTC. V usage is TRBV5-1 and J usage is TRBJ2-5; D possibly matches TRBD1 or TRBD2 (5 bases each). Trimming took off 3 bases at V and 3 bases at J, with 15 bases between the two ends. The CDR3 is 15 amino acids. Germline V CDR1 and CDR2: SGHRS, YFSETQ.

The rearrangement links TRBV7-9 to TRBJ1-2; D is possibly TRBD1 (6 bases). The V end lost 5 bases, the J end lost 8 bases, and 15 bases lay between the germline ends. CDR1 is SEHNR, CDR2 FQNEAQ, per germline (reference sequence). The CDR3 sequence is 13 residues long. The CDR3 DNA reads as TGTGCCAGCAGCCTAGGGGGTTGGGAAGGCTACACCTTC. It specifies CASSLGGWEGYTF.

The chain employs TRBV19 and TRBJ2-3; D perhaps matches TRBD2 (5 bases). Germline V gene lookup returns CDR1 LNHDA and CDR2 SQIVND (reference sequence). CDR3 length: 14 residues. V was pared by 0 bases and J by 9 bases, with 13 bases between. DNA for the CDR3: TGTGCCAGTAGTATAGATGTGAAGGCTAGCACGCAGTATTTT. Its protein product is CASSIDVKASTQYF.

The V and J genes are TRBV7-8 and TRBJ2-2, with 9 bases that match TRBD1. The CDR3 length is 16 residues. V lost 3 bases, J lost 6 bases, and 8 bases stayed unmatched. Germline V gene data show CDR1 as SGHVS and CDR2 as FQNEAQ. The CDR3 here is CASSFPWTGVAGELFF. The CDR3 nucleotides are TGTGCCAGCAGCTTCCCCTGGACAGGGGTGGCCGGGGAGCTGTTTTTT.

The CDR3 bases are TGTGCCAGCAGCTTGGGGGATTATAGCAATCAGCCCCAGCATTTT. Translation: CASSLGDYSNQPQHF. The rearrangement links TRBV5-8 to TRBJ1-5; D call uncertain. The CDR3 totals 15 residues. Trimming pared 0 bases from V and 0 bases from J, leaving 7 bases between. Germline assignment: CDR1 SGHTS and CDR2 YDEGEE.

The chain employs TRBV30 and TRBJ1-5; a possible D gene is TRBD1 (5 bases). Trimming stripped 2 bases from V and 7 bases from J, with 15 bases between. The CDR3 runs 14 residues. Germline V CDR1 and CDR2: GTSNPN, SVGIG (reference sequence). The CDR3 is CAWSFSAGLQPQHF. The CDR3 nucleotides read TGTGCCTGGAGTTTTTCGGCAGGGCTGCAGCCCCAGCATTTT. Looking up the rest from reference TRBV30 and TRBJ1-5 gives the full variable domain: SQTIHQWPATLVQPVGSPLSLECTVEGTSNPNLYWYRQAAGRGLQLLFYSVGIGQISSEVPQNLSASRPQDRQFILSSKKLLLSDSGFYLCAWSFSAGLQPQHFGDGTRLSIL.

The table lists this clone with a count of one. CDR3 region: CASSLAHGNGYGYTF. The CDR3 DNA reads as TGTGCCAGCAGCTTAGCTCACGGTAACGGCTATGGCTACACCTTC. The V gene is TRBV7-9, the J gene TRBJ1-2; no clear D gene. The CDR3 sequence is 15 residues long. Germline lookup yields CDR1 SEHNR and CDR2 FQNEAQ (reference sequence). Trimming shortened V by 0 bases and J by 4 bases, and 12 bases separated the two germline ends.

This rearrangement joins TRBV6-5 to TRBJ2-7; 9 positions agree with TRBD1. Germline V gives CDR1 MNHEY, CDR2 SVGAGI. Unmatched junction bases numbered 5, after V lost 2 bases and J lost 3 bases. CDR3 length: 15 residues. The CDR3 sequence: CASSYGWTGDYEQYF. In DNA form, the CDR3 reads TGTGCCAGCAGTTACGGATGGACAGGGGACTACGAGCAGTACTTC.

The genes are TRBV5-1 and TRBJ2-5; 7 bases are a match to TRBD1. The CDR3 is 17 residues long. Germline CDR1 is SGHRS and CDR2 is YFSETQ. With V trimmed by 0 bases and J by 0 bases, 8 bases remained unmatched. CDR3 bases: TGCGCCAGCAGCTTGGATAGGGGGCATATGAACCAAGAGACCCAGTACTTC. Translating gives CASSLDRGHMNQETQYF.